These 30 T cell receptor beta chains were sequenced from one sample in a study of CD8 T cells in ankylosing spondylitis. TCRdb used MiXCR to reprocess the 5' RACE reads, holding one entry per CDR3 protein. The table records some 200,000 distinct CDR3 sequences, roughly 13% of them present only once. Sequenced: blood, either unsorted or a sorted T cell fraction (not recorded which). These receptors originate from a male donor with ankylosing spondylitis or in good health (not recorded which).

The chain employs TRBV12-3 or TRBV12-4 and TRBJ2-7, with TRBD2 as a possible D gene (5 bases). The CDR3 runs to 14 residues. Trimming pared 5 bases from V and 5 bases from J, leaving 16 bases between. In nucleotides, the CDR3 is TGTGCCAGCAGTGTGAGCGGAAGGTTGAACGAGCAGTACTTC. Translating gives CASSVSGRLNEQYF.

This clonotype has ten or more counts. The V and J genes are TRBV29-1 and TRBJ1-2; no firm D call. V was pared by 2 bases and J by 4 bases, with 17 bases between. CDR1 is SQVTM, CDR2 ANQGSEA, per germline. CDR3 size: 15 residues. CDR3 bases: TGCAGCGTTGAAAAACGCGAGGAGGGCATCTATGGCTACACCTTC. Translation: CSVEKREEGIYGYTF.

At least ten counts were recorded for this clonotype. The V gene is TRBV5-1, the J gene TRBJ2-3; the match to TRBD2 covers 7 bases. Germline V gene lookup returns CDR1 SGHRS and CDR2 YFSETQ. This CDR3 is built from 15 residues. Trimming removed 0 bases from V and 2 bases from J; junction bases left unmatched: 3. The CDR3 protein is CASSLGAGDTDTQYF. In nucleotides, the CDR3 is TGCGCCAGCAGCTTGGGGGCGGGAGACACAGATACGCAGTATTTT. Full variable domain (missing parts from reference TRBV5-1 and TRBJ2-3): KAGVTQTPRYLIKTRGQQVTLSCSPISGHRSVSWYQQTPGQGLQFLFEYFSETQRNKGNFPGRFSGRQFSNSRSEMNVSTLELGDSALYLCASSLGAGDTDTQYFGPGTRLTVL.

The rearrangement joins TRBV15 to TRBJ2-7; perhaps D is TRBD1 or TRBD2 (5 bases each). V lost 1 base, J lost 0 bases, and 16 bases lay in between. The CDR3 runs to 17 residues. CDR1 and CDR2 from the germline V gene are LNHNV and YYDKDF (reference sequence). CDR3 region: CATSRVPPGTDSYEQYF. The CDR3 DNA reads as TGTGCCACCAGCAGAGTCCCCCCCGGGACGGACTCCTACGAGCAGTACTTC.

The chain has TRBV11-2 and TRBJ1-2; D may be TRBD1 (6 bases). In germline, CDR1 is SGHAT, CDR2 FQNNGV. CDR3 length equals 12 residues. The V end lost 2 bases, the J end lost 8 bases, and 9 bases lay between the germline ends. CDR3: CASSLYRDGYTF. The CDR3, as DNA: TGTGCCAGCAGCTTATACAGGGACGGCTACACCTTC.

V and J are TRBV19 and TRBJ2-1; tentatively, D is TRBD1 or TRBD2 (5 bases each). Germline loops: CDR1 LNHDA, CDR2 SQIVND (reference sequence). This CDR3 region has 13 residues. The ends were cut back, 11 bases at V and 7 bases at J, with 18 bases in the middle. The CDR3 DNA sequence: TGTGCCGTACTGGGACCCCTAGGGAATGAGCAGTTCTTC. Translating gives CAVLGPLGNEQFF.

The rearrangement uses TRBV2 and TRBJ1-4, with D perhaps TRBD1 (5 bases). From germline, CDR1 is SNHLY and CDR2 FYNNEI. CDR3 length: 14 residues. V was cut by 2 bases and J by 8 bases, with 12 bases left in between. CDR3 in amino acids: CASSESQGWEKLFF. In DNA, the CDR3 is TGTGCCAGCAGTGAAAGTCAGGGTTGGGAAAAACTGTTTTTT.

This clonotype was picked up many times. The chain couples TRBV29-1 to TRBJ1-2; D is undetermined. V lost 1 base to trimming and J lost 8 bases, with 11 bases between them. The CDR3 covers 12 residues. Germline CDR1 reads SQVTM; CDR2 reads ANQGSEA. DNA of the CDR3: TGCAGCGTTGAAGGATCCGGAGGAGGCTACACCTTC. Translation: CSVEGSGGGYTF. The whole variable domain, filled in from reference TRBV29-1 and TRBJ1-2, reads SAVISQKPSRDICQRGTSLTIQCQVDSQVTMMFWYRQQPGQSLTLIATANQGSEATYESGFVIDKFPISRPNLTFSTLTVSNMSPEDSSIYLCSVEGSGGGYTFGSGTRLTVV.

The chain links TRBV7-6 to TRBJ2-6; D unclear. The CDR3 runs to 13 residues. Germline V gene lookup returns CDR1 SGHVS and CDR2 FNYEAQ. Trimming stripped 2 bases from V and 3 bases from J, with 2 bases between. The CDR3 region has the DNA TGTGCCAGCAGCTTATATGGGGCCAACGTCCTGACTTTC. Its translation is CASSLYGANVLTF.

This clonotype came up a few times. V usage is TRBV27 and J usage is TRBJ1-1; 7 bases agree with TRBD1. The CDR3 totals 14 residues. Unmatched junction bases numbered 8, after V lost 6 bases and J lost 4 bases. Germline CDR1 and CDR2: MNHEY and SMNVEV (reference sequence). The CDR3 loop is CASSLRQGITEAFF. The CDR3 DNA is TGTGCCAGCAGCTTGCGACAGGGAATCACTGAAGCTTTCTTT.

The CDR3 reads CAIGVTENTGELFF. The CDR3 DNA follows: TGCGCCATCGGGGTGACCGAGAACACCGGGGAGCTGTTTTTT. V and J are TRBV10-2 and TRBJ2-2; tentatively, D is TRBD2 (5 bases). The CDR3 is 14 amino acids. Trimming stripped 10 bases from V and 1 base from J, with 13 bases between. Germline CDR1 and CDR2: WSHSY and SAAADI.

This clonotype was picked up a small number of times. This sequence joins TRBV6-6 and TRBJ1-2, with D possibly TRBD1 on 5 matching bases. The V gene's germline CDR1 is MNHNY and CDR2 SVGAGI (reference sequence). V was trimmed by 5 bases and J by 3 bases, leaving 13 bases between them. This CDR3 is 14 amino acids long. CDR3 residues: CASSLRQTHYGYTF. In DNA, the CDR3 is TGTGCCAGCAGTCTTAGACAGACCCACTATGGCTACACCTTC.

The V and J genes are TRBV11-2 and TRBJ2-1; 8 bases line up with TRBD2. Germline CDR1 reads SGHAT; CDR2 reads FQNNGV. V lost 4 bases and J lost 1; bases outside the gene matches: 6. CDR3 size: 16 residues. The CDR3 loop is CASSSTRGGSYNEQFF. In nucleotides, the CDR3 is TGTGCCAGCAGCTCCACCCGGGGGGGTTCCTACAATGAGCAGTTCTTC.

The chain employs TRBV12-3 or TRBV12-4 and TRBJ2-3, with D maybe TRBD2 (5 bases). The CDR3 sequence is 15 residues long. Deletions cut 3 bases from V and 4 bases from J, with 14 bases between. The CDR3 protein is CASSFSLEAPDTQYF. CDR3 nucleotide sequence: TGTGCCAGCAGTTTCTCCCTGGAGGCCCCAGATACGCAGTATTTT.

In its sample, this clonotype was seen a few times. This rearrangement joins TRBV7-6 to TRBJ1-1; 7 bases agree with TRBD1. CDR1 and CDR2 from the germline V gene are SGHVS and FNYEAQ. This CDR3 is 15 amino acids long. After removal of 5 bases from V and 1 base from J, the junction contained 7 bases not matched to a gene. The CDR3 DNA is TGTGCCAGCAGCCTGGGGACAGCCCAGAACACTGAAGCTTTCTTT. The encoded protein is CASSLGTAQNTEAFF.

The gene calls are TRBV30 and TRBJ1-4; D is undetermined. From germline, CDR1 is GTSNPN and CDR2 SVGIG (reference sequence). The CDR3 contains 13 residues. V lost 4 bases and J 4 bases, leaving 10 bases between the germline ends. The CDR3 DNA is TGTGCCTGGAAGCCCGTCCATAATGAAAAACTGTTTTTT. Residues: CAWKPVHNEKLFF.

The chain couples TRBV20-1 to TRBJ2-1, with 10 bases aligning to TRBD2. The CDR3 loop spans 14 amino acids. V lost 6 bases to trimming and J lost 6 bases; unmatched junction nucleotides: 8. The germline V gene has CDR1 DFQATT and CDR2 SNEGSKA (reference sequence). Here the CDR3 DNA reads TGCAGTGCCTTTCCAAGGACTAGCGGCAATGAGCAGTTCTTC. It yields the protein CSAFPRTSGNEQFF.

This clonotype has more than one count but fewer than ten. This rearrangement joins TRBV14 to TRBJ2-2, with 10 positions matching TRBD2. This CDR3 has 18 amino acids. Germline CDR1 SGHDN, CDR2 FVKESK. V lost 0 bases to trimming and J lost 2 bases; unmatched junction nucleotides: 6. This CDR3 is CASSQEELAGVNTGELFF. CDR3 DNA sequence: TGTGCCAGCAGCCAAGAGGAGCTAGCGGGGGTCAACACCGGGGAGCTGTTTTTT. The variable domain in full, completed from reference TRBV14 and TRBJ2-2, reads EAGVTQFPSHSVIEKGQTVTLRCDPISGHDNLYWYRRVMGKEIKFLLHFVKESKQDESGMPNNRFLAERTGGTYSTLKVQPAELEDSGVYFCASSQEELAGVNTGELFFGEGSRLTVL.

The table lists this clonotype with a few counts. The chain uses TRBV7-9 and TRBJ2-5; the D gene is possibly TRBD1 (6 bases). The V end lost 5 bases, the J end lost 8 bases, and 21 bases lay between the germline ends. The CDR3 covers 15 residues. Germline-derived CDR1 and CDR2 are SEHNR and FQNEAQ (reference sequence). The CDR3 sequence is CASSDPGVRGYTQYF. The CDR3 region has the DNA TGTGCCAGCAGCGACCCCGGGGTCAGGGGTTATACCCAGTACTTC.

This clonotype was seen ten or more times. The CDR3 loop reads CASSLEDRVGTF. The CDR3 nucleotides read TGTGCCAGCAGCTTAGAAGACAGGGTCGGCACCTTC. The chain recombines TRBV7-8 with TRBJ1-2; the match to TRBD1 covers 7 bases. This CDR3 spans 12 amino acids. Germline CDR1 and CDR2: SGHVS and FQNEAQ. Germline trimming cut 1 base from V and 13 bases from J; bases unmatched to any gene: 6.

The rearrangement uses TRBV12-3 or TRBV12-4 and TRBJ2-3; D ambiguous. V shed 7 bases and J shed 3 bases, with 8 bases lying between them. The CDR3 is made up of 12 amino acids. CDR3 amino acids: CASTAVTDTQYF. The CDR3 DNA is TGTGCCAGCACCGCTGTAACAGATACGCAGTATTTT.

The chain's CDR3 is CASSGTDLSGGPVNEQFF. The CDR3 DNA sequence: TGTGCCAGCAGTGGTACGGACCTCTCGGGGGGGCCGGTCAATGAGCAGTTCTTC. V is TRBV2 and J is TRBJ2-1; 8 bases align to TRBD2. The CDR3 length is 18 residues. V lost 4 bases to trimming and J lost 6 bases; unmatched junction nucleotides: 17. Germline loops: CDR1 SNHLY, CDR2 FYNNEI.

This clonotype was observed a handful of times. The rearrangement joins TRBV3-1 to TRBJ1-1; D is unclear. There are 15 residues in the CDR3. The germline V gene has CDR1 LGHDT and CDR2 YNNKEL (reference sequence). V dropped 2 bases and J dropped 8 bases, with 18 bases sitting between them. CDR3 protein: CASSQSEPGDFEAFF. In DNA form, the CDR3 reads TGTGCCAGCAGCCAATCGGAACCCGGAGATTTCGAAGCTTTCTTT. Full variable domain (rest looked up from reference TRBV3-1 and TRBJ1-1): DTAVSQTPKYLVTQMGNDKSIKCEQNLGHDTMYWYKQDSKKFLKIMFSYNNKELIINETVPNRFSPKSPDKAHLNLHINSLELGDSAVYFCASSQSEPGDFEAFFGQGTRLTVV.

In this sample, this clonotype turned up a few times. V is TRBV6-5 and J is TRBJ1-2; D unclear. This CDR3 is 14 amino acids long. Trimming removed 2 bases at V and 6 bases at J, with 13 bases between. Germline values: CDR1 MNHEY, CDR2 SVGAGI. The CDR3 DNA sequence: TGTGCCAGCAGTTACGGCTTTGGGTCCGATGGCTACACCTTC. Its translation: CASSYGFGSDGYTF.

On this clonotype: The junction shows a germline mismatch at one end, possibly a read error. This chain connects TRBV27 to TRBJ2-1, with TRBD2 matching over 8 bases. CDR3 length equals 16 residues. Germline assignment: CDR1 MNHEY and CDR2 SMNVEV (reference sequence). CDR3 sequence reads: CASSSHLSGNYNVQFF. The CDR3 bases are TGTGCCAGCAGTTCCCACCTTAGCGGGAACTACAATGTGCAGTTCTTC.

This chain links TRBV24-1 with TRBJ2-1; the D gene could be TRBD1 or TRBD2 (5 bases each). Between the trimmed V and J ends, which lost 1 base and 10 bases, there was a span of 7 bases. Germline CDR1 reads KGHDR; CDR2 reads SFDVKD. This CDR3 region has 12 residues. CDR3 in amino acids: CATSDFGTEQFF. The CDR3 bases are TGTGCCACCAGTGATTTTGGGACGGAGCAGTTCTTC.

This clonotype was observed a few times. V gene TRBV5-6 combines with J gene TRBJ2-7; weak D call: TRBD2 (5 bases). CDR3 size: 15 residues. V lost 1 base, J lost 2 bases, and 13 bases lay in between. From germline, CDR1 is SGHDT and CDR2 YYEEEE. Here the CDR3 DNA reads TGTGCCAGCAGCTTGCTTACTAGAAGCGCCTACGAGCAGTACTTC. This encodes CASSLLTRSAYEQYF.

The chain uses TRBV21-1 and TRBJ2-2; the table's D call TRBD1 went unverified against the DNA. TRBV21-1 is flagged as a pseudogene. The CDR3 has 18 amino acids. The chain's CDR3 is CASSKVENRDRNAGELFF. In DNA, the CDR3 is TGTGCCAGCAGCAAAGTCGAGAACAGGGATAGGAACGCCGGGGAGCTGTTTTTT.

The chain is built from TRBV6-1 and TRBJ2-1; 8 positions match TRBD2. V gave up 1 base and J gave up 6 bases; unmatched junction bases: 5. The V gene's germline CDR1 is MNHNS and CDR2 SASEGT. The CDR3 totals 15 residues. The DNA of the CDR3 is TGTGCCAGCAGTGAAGATTCGGGAGGGGGCAATGAGCAGTTCTTC. This codes for CASSEDSGGGNEQFF.

The chain is built from TRBV4-1 and TRBJ2-3, with 8 bases matching TRBD2. Germline V lookup: CDR1 MGHRA, CDR2 YSYEKL. J was trimmed by 2 bases and V by 3 bases; bases with no gene match: 7. The CDR3 consists of 16 residues. The CDR3 nucleotides read TGCGCCAGCAGCCAGCCGGGGGGGGGCAACACAGATACGCAGTATTTT. Translated: CASSQPGGGNTDTQYF.